A single sample is the source of the 5 T cell receptor beta chains below, sequenced in a study of sequential checkpoint blockade in melanoma. Libraries were prepared by immunoSEQ multiplex PCR; TCRdb keeps only in-frame clonotypes and omits some of them. The table records more than 25,000 clones, approximately 88% of them present only once. Treatment noted: randomized to nivolumab then ipilimumab (arm A) or the reverse (arm B). The sample consisted of CD8+ T cells sorted from blood (inferred from file names), taken from a patient given nivolumab and ipilimumab in sequence. The receptors come from a human donor with melanoma.

The rearrangement joins TRBV19 to TRBJ1-5; D is undetermined. V was pared by 5 bases and J by 5 bases, with 10 bases between. Germline V gene data show CDR1 as LNHDA and CDR2 as SQIVND (reference sequence). This CDR3 is 13 amino acids long. The CDR3 reads CASSWTKYQPQHF. In DNA, the CDR3 is TGTGCCAGTAGTTGGACTAAGTATCAGCCCCAGCATTTT.

The chain combines TRBV9 with TRBJ2-5; 11 bases agree with TRBD2. The CDR3 length is 16 residues. The J segment lost 4 bases and the V segment lost 3 bases, leaving 8 bases of the junction unmatched. Germline V gene lookup returns CDR1 SGDLS and CDR2 YYNGEE. The CDR3 spells CASSAYSGGAGETQYF. The DNA for the CDR3 is TGTGCCAGCAGCGCCTATAGCGGGGGGGCCGGAGAGACCCAGTACTTC.

The V and J genes are TRBV15 and TRBJ1-5; 7 bases map to TRBD1. The CDR3 has 17 residues. V shed 4 bases, J shed 4 bases, and the junction held 13 bases outside the gene matches. Germline CDR1 LNHNV, CDR2 YYDKDF (reference sequence). The CDR3 nucleotides read TGTGCCACCAGCACCATACTACCGACAGGGACGAATCAGCCCCAGCATTTT. Protein product: CATSTILPTGTNQPQHF.

This clone was observed a single time. This chain links TRBV19 with TRBJ1-2, with a weak D call TRBD1 (6 bases). The CDR3 extends over 15 amino acids. V lost 5 bases, J lost 0 bases, and 13 bases lay in between. Looked up from germline, CDR1 is LNHDA and CDR2 is SQIVND (reference sequence). This chain's CDR3 is CASSWGTGPNYGYTF. In DNA form, the CDR3 reads TGTGCCAGTAGTTGGGGAACAGGGCCTAACTATGGCTACACCTTC.

The chain employs TRBV19 and TRBJ1-1; TRBD1 might be the D (6 bases). The length of the CDR3 is 14 residues. The V and J ends lost 3 bases and 6 bases respectively, with 14 bases between them. Germline V gene data show CDR1 as LNHDA and CDR2 as SQIVND (reference sequence). This CDR3 is CASSISGQNPEAFF. The CDR3 DNA is TGTGCCAGTAGTATTTCGGGACAAAATCCTGAAGCTTTCTTT.